This passage covers 12 T cell receptor beta chains from one sample sequenced in a study of memory CD4+ T cells and cytomegalovirus serostatus. Measured with immunoSEQ multiplex PCR; TCRdb has only the in-frame clones, and not every one. The sample yields approximately 61,000 clones, more than 75% seen once. Single viable CD3+CD4+CD8-CD45RO+ cells were sorted as the memory CD4+ T cells. The specimen sequenced was memory CD4+ T cells from blood. Receptors originate from an adult in good health and CMV-seronegative.

This chain links TRBV18 with TRBJ1-1, with 7 bases that match TRBD1. Germline V gene data show CDR1 as KGHSH and CDR2 as LQKENI. CDR3 length equals 15 residues. The ends lost 0 bases at V and 1 base at J; junction bases unmatched: 2. The CDR3: CASSPPKGANTEAFF. The DNA for the CDR3 is TGTGCCAGCTCACCACCGAAGGGGGCGAACACTGAAGCTTTCTTT.

This clone has more than one count but fewer than ten. The gene calls are TRBV18 and TRBJ1-3; D is undetermined. CDR3 length equals 14 residues. The V end was cut by 4 bases, the J end by 0 bases, with 7 bases between. Germline V gene data show CDR1 as KGHSH and CDR2 as LQKENI. CDR3 sequence (DNA): TGTGCCAGCTCACTATCAGCCTCTGGAAACACCATATATTTT. Amino acid sequence: CASSLSASGNTIYF. Drawing the rest from reference TRBV18 and TRBJ1-3, the complete variable domain is NAGVMQNPRHLVRRRGQEARLRCSPMKGHSHVYWYRQLPEEGLKFMVYLQKENIIDESGMPKERFSAEFPKEGPSILRIQQVVRGDSAAYFCASSLSASGNTIYFGEGSWLTVV.

The rearrangement joins TRBV6-5 to TRBJ2-1, with 7 bases fitting TRBD2. This CDR3 has 14 residues. After removal of 0 bases from V and 8 bases from J, the junction contained 4 bases not matched to a gene. Looked up from germline, CDR1 is MNHEY and CDR2 is SVGAGI. CDR3 sequence (DNA): TGTGCCAGCAGTTACTCGGGGGGGTGGGATGAGCAGTTCTTC. Its translation: CASSYSGGWDEQFF.

This sequence joins TRBV5-1 and TRBJ1-1; TRBD1 matches at 10 bases. Germline-derived CDR1 and CDR2 are SGHRS and YFSETQ. V lost 4 bases to trimming and J lost 4 bases; unmatched junction nucleotides: 4. There are 14 residues in the CDR3. The CDR3 bases are TGCGCCAGCAGCCCCGGGACAGGGGCCACTGAAGCTTTCTTT. The encoded protein is CASSPGTGATEAFF.

The chain carries TRBV20-1 and TRBJ1-2; D may be TRBD1 (5 bases). Germline assignment: CDR1 DFQATT and CDR2 SNEGSKA (reference sequence). Between the trimmed V and J ends, which lost 7 bases and 4 bases, there was a span of 10 bases. CDR3 length: 11 amino acids. The CDR3 spells CSVQETYGYTF. The DNA of the CDR3 is TGCAGTGTACAGGAGACCTATGGCTACACCTTC.

The chain joins TRBV5-1 to TRBJ1-4; 10 bases are a match to TRBD1. J gave up 7 bases and V 0 bases, and 3 bases lay outside the gene matches. Germline assignment: CDR1 SGHRS and CDR2 YFSETQ. The CDR3 runs 15 residues. The CDR3 spells CASSLDGTGVEKLFF. CDR3 DNA: TGCGCCAGCAGCTTGGATGGGACAGGGGTTGAAAAACTGTTTTTT.

This chain connects TRBV5-1 to TRBJ2-2; D gene ambiguous. The CDR3 covers 13 residues. Trimming cost V 4 bases and J 5 bases, with 9 bases left between them. Germline CDR1 reads SGHRS; CDR2 reads YFSETQ. CDR3 protein: CASSLTETGELFF. Written as DNA, the CDR3 is TGCGCCAGCAGCCTAACCGAGACCGGGGAGCTGTTTTTT.

This clone has only a few counts. The genes are TRBV19 and TRBJ2-7; D possibly matches TRBD1 or TRBD2 (5 bases each). The CDR3 runs to 15 residues. Trimming took 6 bases from V and 1 from J, leaving 16 bases between them. Germline assignment: CDR1 LNHDA and CDR2 SQIVND (reference sequence). Here the CDR3 DNA reads TGTGCCAGTAGCGAGGGACGAGGAGGATCCTACGAGCAGTACTTC. It is translated as CASSEGRGGSYEQYF.

V gene TRBV5-1 combines with J gene TRBJ2-3, with 11 bases aligning to TRBD2. V dropped 4 bases and J dropped 5; count of bases not matched to a gene: 3. The germline CDR1 and CDR2 sequences are SGHRS and YFSETQ. The CDR3 has 14 amino acids. This CDR3 is CASSPGTSGDTQYF. CDR3 coding DNA: TGCGCCAGCAGCCCGGGGACTAGCGGAGATACGCAGTATTTT.

The sample holds a few counts of this clone. This chain uses TRBV6-1 with TRBJ1-3, with D possibly being TRBD1 (6 bases). This CDR3 is built from 14 residues. V lost 7 bases and J lost 0, with 10 bases in between. CDR1 is MNHNS, CDR2 SASEGT, per germline. CDR3 sequence (DNA): TGTGCCAGCATCTGGGACATCTCTGGAAACACCATATATTTT. Encoded protein: CASIWDISGNTIYF.

The chain carries TRBV5-5 and TRBJ2-3, with TRBD2 identical over 13 bases. The ends lost 4 bases at V and 6 bases at J; junction bases unmatched: 8. This CDR3 has 16 amino acids. Per germline, CDR1 SGHKS and CDR2 YYEKEE (reference sequence). The CDR3 spells CASSPWTSGSGDTQYF. In nucleotides, the CDR3 is TGTGCCAGCAGCCCCTGGACTAGCGGGAGTGGGGATACGCAGTATTTT.

The CDR3: CASSLQETQYF. The CDR3 DNA reads as TGCGCCAGCAGCTTGCAAGAGACCCAGTACTTC. The V gene is TRBV5-1, the J gene TRBJ2-5; D not resolved. The germline V and J ends were trimmed by 1 base and 2 bases, with 0 bases remaining between them. There are 11 residues in the CDR3. Per germline, CDR1 SGHRS and CDR2 YFSETQ.